The text below deals with one T cell receptor beta chain. Its antigen is not known. The CDR3 is 18 amino acids. Germline loops: CDR1 MNHNS, CDR2 SASEGT. Trimming shortened V by 0 bases and J by 11 bases, and 28 bases separated the two germline ends. Generated by immunoSEQ multiplex PCR, the TCRdb table keeps only in-frame clones and is missing some. The sample consists of around 2.5 million clones, approximately 93% of them appearing once. Investigators divided CD4+ cells into CD45RA+ naive and CD45RA-negative memory subsets. The data were obtained in a study of shared clonotypes between healthy human individuals. Study information: Used for every donor were three CD4 naive, three CD4 memory, two CD8 naive and one CD8 memory plate.

Regarding the study as a whole: Despite large depth, rarefaction showed incomplete sorted-subset sequencing.

The receptor's source is a man younger than 35 in good health. Some clones in this sample may be carry-over from other donors' samples. The sequenced sample consisted of naive CD4+ T cells from PBMCs. Described subset: CD45RA+ positively selected. The chain combines TRBV6-1 with TRBJ1-1; no firm D call. Written as DNA, the CDR3 is TGTGCCAGCAGTGAAGCAACACCGGGCCTCTTTAAAACCGAGGTGGCTTTCTTT. Protein product: CASSEATPGLFKTEVAFF.